This T cell receptor (beta chain) stems from a study of technical replicates of blood from four donors. Profiled with immunoSEQ multiplex PCR; TCRdb holds only in-frame clones, not every one. The data contain 12,000 or so clones, 65% to 85% of them singletons. The sequenced sample was PBMCs. This receptor was taken from a human donor in good health.

CDR3 protein: CASSLTSGDLPNEQFF. The DNA of the CDR3 is TGTGCCAGCAGCTTAACTAGCGGGGATCTCCCTAATGAGCAGTTCTTC. This chain connects TRBV7-9 to TRBJ2-1, with 10 bases matching TRBD2. Germline V gene lookup returns CDR1 SEHNR and CDR2 FQNEAQ (reference sequence). Germline trimming cut 2 bases from V and 7 bases from J; bases unmatched to any gene: 8. CDR3 size: 16 residues.